Sequencing of this T cell receptor (beta chain) was carried out in a study of blood T cell repertoires in COVID-19. Study as a whole: The study drew acute and convalescent COVID-19 samples from the United States, Italy and Spain.

Repertoires were generated with immunoSEQ multiplex PCR, while TCRdb's copy carries only in-frame clones and drops some. The sample records about 180,000 clones, roughly 87% being singletons. This sequence originates from a man between 18 and 29 years old who had recovered from COVID-19. The sequencing sample was made of peripheral blood.

This chain's CDR3 is CASSPEAQPSSYEQYF. CDR3 coding DNA: TGTGCCAGCAGCCCGGAGGCCCAGCCCAGCTCCTACGAGCAGTACTTC. The chain has TRBV12-1 and TRBJ2-7; the D call of TRBD2 is as the table states it, not checked on the DNA. TRBV12-1 is described as a pseudogene. The CDR3 contains 16 residues.